The next 31 T cell receptor beta chains were all read from a single sample in a study of OX40 agonist ivuxolimab in advanced cancers. The method was immunoSEQ multiplex PCR; TCRdb's version includes in-frame clones alone and lacks a portion of them. This table has approximately 100,000 clones, about nine tenths appearing once. The source was CD4+ or CD8+ T cells sorted from blood, collected in a trial of the OX40 agonist ivuxolimab. Receptor source: an adult with an advanced solid tumor such as melanoma, head and neck, liver or kidney cancer.

V is TRBV4-2 and J is TRBJ2-7; 7 bases line up with TRBD2. This CDR3 region has 16 residues. The V segment lost 0 bases and the J segment 4 bases; nucleotides outside the gene matches: 9. The germline V gene has CDR1 LGHNA and CDR2 YNFKEQ. CDR3 nucleotides: TGTGCCAGCAGCCAAGACAGGACGGGAGGTGGTTACGAGCAGTACTTC. Its translation is CASSQDRTGGGYEQYF.

Comments on this clone: Other DNA variants within this sample encode the same CDR3. The chain is built from TRBV5-1 and TRBJ2-3; D remains unclear. Trimming shortened V by 0 bases and J by 3 bases, and 5 bases separated the two germline ends. The CDR3 contains 13 residues. From germline, CDR1 is SGHRS and CDR2 YFSETQ. This chain's CDR3 is CASSLASTDTQYF. The CDR3 coding sequence is TGCGCCAGCAGCTTGGCCTCGACAGATACGCAGTATTTT.

In this sample, this clone turned up once. The chain links TRBV6-5 to TRBJ2-7, with D tentatively TRBD1 (6 bases). From germline, CDR1 is MNHEY and CDR2 SVGAGI. This CDR3 comprises 13 residues. V lost 0 bases, J lost 9 bases, and 12 bases lay in between. The CDR3 spells CASSYSGAEVQYF. The CDR3 nucleotides are TGTGCCAGCAGTTACTCGGGGGCGGAGGTGCAGTACTTC.

The chain links TRBV18 to TRBJ2-4; tentative D call: TRBD1 (6 bases). This CDR3 region has 12 residues. CDR1 KGHSH and CDR2 LQKENI come from the germline V gene. Trimming cost V 6 bases and J 8 bases, with 11 bases left between them. The CDR3 reads CASSYRVDIQYF. Here the CDR3 DNA reads TGTGCCAGCTCGTACAGGGTTGACATTCAGTACTTC.

The chain has TRBV2 and TRBJ2-5; the D is unclear. The CDR3 is made up of 15 amino acids. Deletions cut 7 bases from V and 5 bases from J, with 20 bases between. Germline V gene lookup returns CDR1 SNHLY and CDR2 FYNNEI. CDR3 nucleotide sequence: TGTGCCAGCAATAAAGATGCGACGTTAGCCGAGACCCAGTACTTC. Its protein product is CASNKDATLAETQYF.

The chain couples TRBV7-9 to TRBJ2-3, with a weak D call TRBD1 (5 bases). Germline assignment: CDR1 SEHNR and CDR2 FQNEAQ (reference sequence). The V end lost 5 bases, the J end lost 6 bases, and 9 bases lay between the germline ends. CDR3 length equals 12 residues. The CDR3 region has the DNA TGTGCCAGCAGCGCAGGGTCCGATACGCAGTATTTT. Translating it yields CASSAGSDTQYF.

The chain links TRBV28 to TRBJ2-5; 8 bases match TRBD1. The CDR3 is made up of 17 amino acids. Unmatched junction bases numbered 12, after V lost 6 bases and J lost 0 bases. Germline V CDR1 and CDR2: MDHEN, SYDVKM. CDR3 nucleotides: TGTGCCAGCAGCGGGGCAGGGGGCTTAGGGTACCAAGAGACCCAGTACTTC. This encodes CASSGAGGLGYQETQYF.

CDR3 nucleotides: TGTGCCAGCAGCCAAGCCGGGTTAGCTGGCAATGAGCAGTTCTTC. Amino acids: CASSQAGLAGNEQFF. The chain uses TRBV14 and TRBJ2-1; the D is unclear. Per germline, CDR1 SGHDN and CDR2 FVKESK. Deletions cut 1 base from V and 6 bases from J, with 13 bases between. This CDR3 is built from 15 residues. Filled out from reference TRBV14 and TRBJ2-1, the complete variable domain reads EAGVTQFPSHSVIEKGQTVTLRCDPISGHDNLYWYRRVMGKEIKFLLHFVKESKQDESGMPNNRFLAERTGGTYSTLKVQPAELEDSGVYFCASSQAGLAGNEQFFGPGTRLTVL.

The gene calls are TRBV11-1 and TRBJ1-1; D uncertain. The CDR3 has 16 amino acids. The germline V and J ends were trimmed by 5 bases and 0 bases, with 16 bases remaining between them. The germline CDR1 and CDR2 sequences are SGHAT and FQDESV (reference sequence). CDR3 sequence reads: CASSALRALMNTEAFF. CDR3 nucleotide sequence: TGTGCCAGCAGCGCCCTTCGGGCCCTGATGAACACTGAAGCTTTCTTT.

In DNA, the CDR3 is TGTGCCAGCAGAAGACGGACTAGCGGGACCTTCACAGATACGCAGTATTTT. It translates to CASRRRTSGTFTDTQYF. The chain carries TRBV28 and TRBJ2-3; 12 bases are a match to TRBD2. The germline CDR1 and CDR2 sequences are MDHEN and SYDVKM. The junction had 9 bases not matched to a gene; V was cut back by 6 bases and J by 2 bases. The CDR3 is 17 residues long.

The CDR3: CASSYQQGGSYNEQFF. The CDR3 bases are TGCGCCAGCAGCTACCAGCAAGGGGGGTCCTACAATGAGCAGTTCTTC. V is TRBV5-1 and J is TRBJ2-1; TRBD1 or TRBD2 may be the D gene (6 bases each). Germline V gene lookup returns CDR1 SGHRS and CDR2 YFSETQ. The CDR3 has 16 amino acids. V lost 3 bases to trimming and J lost 1 base, with 14 bases between them.

This clone showed up just once. The chain couples TRBV4-3 to TRBJ2-3; TRBD2 agrees at 13 bases. Germline values: CDR1 LGHNA, CDR2 YSLEER. V gave up 2 bases and J gave up 3 bases; unmatched junction bases: 11. The CDR3 contains 19 residues. CDR3 nucleotides: TGCGCCAGCAGCCAACAATTACTAGCGGGAGGGGGGACTACAGATACGCAGTATTTT. It encodes CASSQQLLAGGGTTDTQYF.

The chain is built from TRBV27 and TRBJ1-2, with D unresolved. The CDR3 is 15 amino acids. The V and J ends lost 4 bases and 4 bases respectively, with 16 bases between them. Germline V gene sequence: CDR1 MNHEY, CDR2 SMNVEV (reference sequence). The CDR3 loop is CASSSRRQTVYGYTF. The CDR3 nucleotides are TGTGCCAGCAGTTCCCGGAGGCAGACGGTCTATGGCTACACCTTC.

V usage is TRBV15 and J usage is TRBJ2-5; no reliable D call. V was trimmed by 1 base and J by 6 bases, leaving 6 bases between them. The V gene's germline CDR1 is LNHNV and CDR2 YYDKDF (reference sequence). The CDR3 extends over 12 amino acids. Here the CDR3 DNA reads TGTGCCACCAGCAGAGCTGAGCAGACCCAGTACTTC. It yields the protein CATSRAEQTQYF. The full variable domain, in which reference TRBV15 and TRBJ2-5 provide the parts outside the CDR3, is DAMVIQNPRYQVTQFGKPVTLSCSQTLNHNVMYWYQQKSSQAPKLLFHYYDKDFNNEADTPDNFQSRRPNTSFCFLDIRSPGLGDTAMYLCATSRAEQTQYFGPGTRLLVL.

This clone has more than one count but fewer than ten. This chain links TRBV27 with TRBJ2-7; TRBD2 is a possible D gene (6 bases). The V gene's germline CDR1 is MNHEY and CDR2 SMNVEV (reference sequence). Between the trimmed V and J ends, which lost 4 bases and 1 base, there was a span of 14 bases. There are 15 residues in the CDR3. CDR3 bases: TGTGCCAGCAGTTCACAGAGGACTACTTCCTACGAGCAGTACTTC. It codes for CASSSQRTTSYEQYF.

This clone is a singleton in its sample. The chain employs TRBV7-2 and TRBJ2-3; 7 bases agree with TRBD1. Germline V gene sequence: CDR1 SGHTA, CDR2 FQGNSA. J lost 0 bases, V lost 0 bases, and 3 bases had no gene match. The CDR3 loop spans 16 amino acids. Here the CDR3 DNA reads TGTGCCAGCAGCTTAGCTTCGACAGGGAGCACAGATACGCAGTATTTT. The encoded protein is CASSLASTGSTDTQYF. The variable domain in full, completed from reference TRBV7-2 and TRBJ2-3, reads GAGVSQSPSNKVTEKGKDVELRCDPISGHTALYWYRQSLGQGLEFLIYFQGNSAPDKSGLPSDRFSAERTGGSVSTLTIQRTQQEDSAVYLCASSLASTGSTDTQYFGPGTRLTVL.

The rearrangement links TRBV2 to TRBJ2-3; D unresolved. The CDR3 length is 13 residues. V was trimmed by 5 bases and J by 0 bases, leaving 6 bases between them. Germline V gene sequence: CDR1 SNHLY, CDR2 FYNNEI. The CDR3 DNA follows: TGTGCCAGCAGTCGACTCAGCACAGATACGCAGTATTTT. This sequence encodes CASSRLSTDTQYF.

The chain combines TRBV6-6 with TRBJ1-5, with TRBD1 matching 7 bases. Unmatched junction bases numbered 7, after V lost 4 bases and J lost 7 bases. CDR1 and CDR2 (germline): MNHNY, SVGAGI (reference sequence). CDR3 size: 14 residues. CDR3 coding DNA: TGTGCCAGCAGTTTTACAGGGGCAACGCAGCCCCAGCATTTT. This translates into CASSFTGATQPQHF.

The chain recombines TRBV28 with TRBJ1-2; a possible D gene is TRBD1 (5 bases). The CDR3 has 13 residues. Looked up from germline, CDR1 is MDHEN and CDR2 is SYDVKM. The V gene lost 3 bases and the J gene lost 4 bases, with 9 bases spanning the gap. The CDR3 DNA is TGTGCCAGCAGTTTTTCCAGGGCCTATGGCTACACCTTC. Its protein is CASSFSRAYGYTF.

This clone was picked up a small number of times. The V and J genes are TRBV15 and TRBJ2-3; possible D gene TRBD2, 6 bases. V was shortened by 0 bases and J by 6 bases, with 13 bases between the two germline ends. The CDR3 has 15 residues. Germline-derived CDR1 and CDR2 are LNHNV and YYDKDF (reference sequence). CDR3 region: CATSREDGGADTQYF. The CDR3 DNA follows: TGTGCCACCAGCAGAGAAGACGGGGGAGCTGATACGCAGTATTTT.

This chain links TRBV10-3 with TRBJ2-1, with 8 bases fitting TRBD1. Trimming cost V 0 bases and J 7 bases; bases outside gene matches: 8. Germline CDR1 and CDR2: ENHRY and SYGVKD. The CDR3 length is 16 residues. CDR3 bases: TGTGCCATCAGTGAGTCGATTAGGACAGGGATGAATGAGCAGTTCTTC. Translation: CAISESIRTGMNEQFF.

The rearrangement uses TRBV4-3 and TRBJ2-7, with 9 bases identical to TRBD2. Germline assignment: CDR1 LGHNA and CDR2 YSLEER. With V trimmed by 1 base and J by 4 bases, 8 bases remained unmatched. The CDR3 totals 16 residues. The DNA for the CDR3 is TGCGCCAGCAGCCAAGTTGGCGGGAGGGCCGGATACGAGCAGTACTTC. Its translation: CASSQVGGRAGYEQYF.

The genes are TRBV28 and TRBJ2-1; D is uncertain. With 3 bases removed from V and 4 bases from J, the gap between germline ends came to 4 bases. The V gene's germline CDR1 is MDHEN and CDR2 SYDVKM. There are 12 residues in the CDR3. For the CDR3, the DNA is TGTGCCAGCAGTTTCAATTACAATGAGCAGTTCTTC. Residues: CASSFNYNEQFF. Full variable domain (rest looked up from reference TRBV28 and TRBJ2-1): DVKVTQSSRYLVKRTGEKVFLECVQDMDHENMFWYRQDPGLGLRLIYFSYDVKMKEKGDIPEGYSVSREKKERFSLILESASTNQTSMYLCASSFNYNEQFFGPGTRLTVL.

This clone appeared a single time. The gene calls are TRBV6-5 and TRBJ1-5; 9 nucleotides line up with TRBD1. V was clipped by 5 bases and J by 4 bases; unmatched bases: 3. There are 14 residues in the CDR3. Per the germline V gene, CDR1 is MNHEY and CDR2 is SVGAGI. DNA for the CDR3: TGTGCCAGCAGTCCCGGGACAGGGAATCAGCCCCAGCATTTT. Its protein product is CASSPGTGNQPQHF.

The chain combines TRBV11-2 with TRBJ2-7; TRBD1 might be the D (6 bases). The germline CDR1 and CDR2 sequences are SGHAT and FQNNGV. The length of the CDR3 is 15 residues. V lost 1 base and J 2 bases, leaving 12 bases between the germline ends. The CDR3 nucleotides are TGTGCCAGCAGCTTAGTACAGGGTGGGACCTACGAGCAGTACTTC. Protein product: CASSLVQGGTYEQYF.

This chain joins TRBV19 and TRBJ2-7, with D possibly being TRBD1 or TRBD2 (5 bases each). V dropped 7 bases and J dropped 4 bases, with 20 bases sitting between them. The V gene's germline CDR1 is LNHDA and CDR2 SQIVND (reference sequence). CDR3 length: 15 residues. CDR3 residues: CASTFGAGRGYEQYF. CDR3 sequence (DNA): TGTGCCAGTACCTTTGGGGCAGGGAGAGGTTACGAGCAGTACTTC.

The chain recombines TRBV18 with TRBJ2-6, with 7 nucleotides matching TRBD1. CDR1 is KGHSH and CDR2 is LQKENI in the germline V gene. This CDR3 comprises 18 residues. V was clipped by 3 bases and J by 4 bases; unmatched bases: 12. CDR3 in amino acids: CASSPTFLDRTGANVLTF. In nucleotides, the CDR3 is TGTGCCAGCTCACCTACCTTTCTGGACAGGACCGGGGCCAACGTCCTGACTTTC.

This clone is a singleton in its sample. The J gene is TRBJ2-1, the V gene TRBV28; D uncertain. In germline, CDR1 is MDHEN, CDR2 SYDVKM. The CDR3 contains 13 residues. Trimming shortened V by 5 bases and J by 10 bases, and 15 bases separated the two germline ends. CDR3 nucleotides: TGTGCCAGCAGTCGGACCCAGTCCAGGGAGCAGTTCTTC. It translates to CASSRTQSREQFF.

The J gene is TRBJ2-1, the V gene TRBV7-9; D unresolved. The germline V and J ends were trimmed by 1 base and 10 bases, with 11 bases remaining between them. The germline gives CDR1 SEHNR, CDR2 FQNEAQ (reference sequence). The CDR3 runs to 13 residues. The CDR3 DNA reads as TGTGCCAGCAGCTTAGGATTGGCCTTCGAGCAGTTCTTC. It translates to CASSLGLAFEQFF.

The chain couples TRBV5-8 to TRBJ1-1; D unclear. The CDR3 extends over 14 amino acids. Germline values: CDR1 SGHTS, CDR2 YDEGEE. V lost 2 bases and J 0 bases, leaving 8 bases between the germline ends. The CDR3, as DNA: TGTGCCAGCAGCTTCAGTTGGTTGAACACTGAAGCTTTCTTT. Translation gives CASSFSWLNTEAFF.

The genes are TRBV28 and TRBJ2-5; the D gene is possibly TRBD2 (7 bases). This CDR3 comprises 15 residues. Germline assignment: CDR1 MDHEN and CDR2 SYDVKM. Trimming removed 6 bases from V and 0 bases from J, with 14 bases in between. The CDR3 loop is CASRVGGLYQETQYF. The CDR3 nucleotides read TGTGCCAGCAGGGTGGGGGGGCTGTACCAAGAGACCCAGTACTTC.